This TCR beta chain derives from a study of blood T cell repertoires in COVID-19. Original handling: Amplifying reference gene primers gave estimates of nucleated cell counts. Using immunoSEQ multiplex PCR, the repertoire was profiled, and TCRdb retains in-frame clones only, with some absent. From that table come the V and J calls and clone size; the DNA was used to work out D and trimming. The sample yields 100,000 to 120,000 clones, less than 75% seen once. Germline-derived CDR1 and CDR2 are GTSNPN and SVGIG (reference sequence). The CDR3 consists of 15 residues. V lost 0 bases, J lost 3 bases, and 5 bases stayed unmatched.

Specimen: peripheral blood. The chain recombines TRBV30 with TRBJ2-7; 10 bases align to TRBD2. The origin of this receptor is a woman aged 60-70 years with acute or convalescent COVID-19. CDR3 protein: CAWSVKRGGIYEQYF. In DNA form, the CDR3 reads TGTGCCTGGAGTGTTAAGCGGGGGGGGATCTACGAGCAGTACTTC.